One and the same sample provided the 20 T cell receptor beta chains below, sequenced in a study of T cells after yellow fever vaccination. In TCRdb, the 5' RACE reads were re-called with MiXCR into one record per CDR3 protein. The sample has about 330,000 distinct CDR3 sequences, over 4% seen once. The sequencing here drew on PBMCs, taken 5 days after the yellow fever booster vaccination. The receptors shown here come from a man between 18 and 29 years old who received the YFV17D yellow fever vaccine.

This clonotype was seen only a few times. The V call is TRBV4-2, the J call TRBJ2-5; a possible D gene is TRBD1 (6 bases). Germline CDR1 and CDR2: LGHNA and YNFKEQ. The V gene lost 0 bases and the J gene lost 1 base, with 12 bases spanning the gap. The CDR3 covers 16 residues. The CDR3 nucleotides are TGTGCCAGCAGCCAAGACATCAGGGGCGGCCAAGAGACCCAGTACTTC. This codes for CASSQDIRGGQETQYF.

This clonotype was seen at least ten times. The gene calls are TRBV5-1 and TRBJ2-3; 7 bases are shared with TRBD1. This CDR3 comprises 15 residues. The J segment lost 0 bases and the V segment lost 5 bases, leaving 6 bases of the junction unmatched. The V gene's germline CDR1 is SGHRS and CDR2 YFSETQ. As DNA, the CDR3 is TGCGCCAGCAGTCCACCGGGACAGAGCACAGATACGCAGTATTTT. Protein sequence: CASSPPGQSTDTQYF.

This clonotype was recorded at least ten times. This chain uses TRBV20-1 with TRBJ2-3, with D possibly TRBD2 on 6 matching bases. V was clipped by 0 bases and J by 4 bases, with 17 bases between them. The germline V gene has CDR1 DFQATT and CDR2 SNEGSKA (reference sequence). The CDR3 has 16 amino acids. DNA of the CDR3: TGCAGTGCTAGAGATCCGACTAGTTATATCCCAGATACGCAGTATTTT. Translated: CSARDPTSYIPDTQYF.

The sample holds a few counts of this clonotype. CDR3 protein: CASSVLYGGTSYNEQFF. The CDR3 nucleotides are TGTGCCAGCAGCGTCCTCTACGGGGGGACATCTTACAATGAGCAGTTCTTC. V gene TRBV4-2 combines with J gene TRBJ2-1, with D perhaps TRBD2 (7 bases). The CDR3 is 17 amino acids. V gave up 5 bases and J gave up 4 bases, with 21 bases separating them. Germline CDR1 and CDR2: LGHNA and YNFKEQ.

The V gene is TRBV3-1, the J gene TRBJ2-5, with D hard to call. This CDR3 comprises 15 residues. V was pared by 1 base and J by 1 base, with 10 bases between. Germline loops: CDR1 LGHDT, CDR2 YNNKEL (reference sequence). For the CDR3, the DNA is TGTGCCAGCAGCCAAGGTGGTGGCAGCCAAGAGACCCAGTACTTC. Translation gives CASSQGGGSQETQYF.

There are a few counts of this clonotype. In nucleotides, the CDR3 is TGCGCCAGCAGCCAAGACCGACAGGGTGATCAGCCCCAGCATTTT. Translated, it gives CASSQDRQGDQPQHF. The V call is TRBV4-3, the J call TRBJ1-5; 7 bases are a match to TRBD1. The germline V gene encodes CDR1 LGHNA and CDR2 YSLEER. The CDR3 is 15 amino acids. The J segment lost 5 bases and the V segment lost 0 bases, leaving 4 bases of the junction unmatched.

This clonotype showed up just a few times. The chain links TRBV24-1 to TRBJ2-1; D gene unclear. Germline assignment: CDR1 KGHDR and CDR2 SFDVKD. The V and J ends lost 4 bases and 9 bases respectively, with 12 bases between them. The CDR3 length is 13 residues. In DNA, the CDR3 is TGTGCCACCAGTGACTCCTCAGTTAGTGAGCAGTTCTTC. The encoded protein is CATSDSSVSEQFF.

This clonotype was counted ten times or more. This chain joins TRBV20-1 and TRBJ2-7, with 7 bases aligning to TRBD2. There are 14 residues in the CDR3. Germline loops: CDR1 DFQATT, CDR2 SNEGSKA (reference sequence). V gave up 6 bases and J gave up 2 bases; unmatched junction bases: 10. The CDR3 sequence is CSALPGAGAYEQYV. DNA of the CDR3: TGCAGTGCCCTCCCCGGGGCGGGGGCCTACGAGCAGTACGTC.

This clonotype turned up a few times. The V gene is TRBV14, the J gene TRBJ2-2; 7 positions agree with TRBD1. The CDR3 contains 16 residues. With V trimmed by 2 bases and J by 0 bases, 3 bases remained unmatched. CDR1 SGHDN and CDR2 FVKESK come from the germline V gene. The DNA for the CDR3 is TGTGCCAGCAGCCAAAGACAGGGTGCGAACACCGGGGAGCTGTTTTTT. Translated: CASSQRQGANTGELFF.

V is TRBV5-1 and J is TRBJ1-4; D ambiguous. The CDR3 consists of 14 residues. Germline V lookup: CDR1 SGHRS, CDR2 YFSETQ. Trimming stripped 0 bases from V and 3 bases from J, with 6 bases between. The CDR3 reads CASSLGGPNEKLFF. The CDR3 DNA sequence: TGCGCCAGCAGCTTGGGTGGACCTAATGAAAAACTGTTTTTT.

The chain is built from TRBV2 and TRBJ2-7, with D possibly matching TRBD1 (6 bases). V was clipped by 6 bases and J by 7 bases, with 19 bases between them. The CDR3 loop spans 14 amino acids. Looked up from germline, CDR1 is SNHLY and CDR2 is FYNNEI. The CDR3 nucleotides read TGTGCCAGCAGAAGGACAGACCAACCGGGGGAGCAGTACGTC. Encoded protein: CASRRTDQPGEQYV.

This clonotype was observed a few times. The CDR3 spells CASSPRQEATGELFF. The CDR3 DNA follows: TGTGCCAGCAGCCCCCGACAGGAGGCCACCGGGGAGCTGTTTTTT. The chain links TRBV7-9 to TRBJ2-2; perhaps TRBD1 as D (6 bases). V dropped 5 bases and J dropped 4 bases, with 14 bases sitting between them. CDR3 length: 15 residues. Germline V gene lookup returns CDR1 SEHNR and CDR2 FQNEAQ (reference sequence).

This clonotype was observed a few times. The gene calls are TRBV4-3 and TRBJ2-2, with D maybe TRBD2 (5 bases). The length of the CDR3 is 15 residues. Germline CDR1 and CDR2: LGHNA and YSLEER. V was pared by 1 base and J by 3 bases, with 9 bases between. The CDR3 bases are TGCGCCAGCAGCCAAGGGAGAGCGGACACCGGGGAGCTGTTTTTT. Translated, it gives CASSQGRADTGELFF.

The chain is built from TRBV20-1 and TRBJ2-1; 10 bases are a match to TRBD2. The CDR3 contains 16 residues. Germline V CDR1 and CDR2: DFQATT, SNEGSKA (reference sequence). Unmatched junction bases numbered 9, after V lost 0 bases and J lost 7 bases. In DNA form, the CDR3 reads TGCAGTGCTAGAGATAGAGCGGGGGGGCTGGTTAATGAGCAGTTCTTC. Protein sequence: CSARDRAGGLVNEQFF.

This clonotype came up many times. V is TRBV12-3 or TRBV12-4 and J is TRBJ1-2, with 7 bases identical to TRBD1. The length of the CDR3 is 12 residues. V was pared by 6 bases and J by 5 bases, with 3 bases of the junction left unmatched. This CDR3 reads CASRQGSYGYTF. The CDR3 DNA follows: TGTGCCAGCAGACAGGGGAGTTATGGCTACACCTTC.

The chain has TRBV11-2 and TRBJ2-6, with D tentatively TRBD2 (5 bases). The germline V gene has CDR1 SGHAT and CDR2 FQNNGV. V gave up 5 bases and J gave up 3 bases, with 11 bases separating them. The CDR3 has 15 amino acids. CDR3 in amino acids: CASSPRAIGANVLTF. CDR3 DNA sequence: TGTGCCAGCAGCCCGCGGGCGATTGGGGCCAACGTCCTGACTTTC. The entire variable domain, with the rest obtained from reference TRBV11-2 and TRBJ2-6, is as follows: EAGVAQSPRYKIIEKRQSVAFWCNPISGHATLYWYQQILGQGPKLLIQFQNNGVVDDSQLPKDRFSAERLKGVDSTLKIQPAKLEDSAVYLCASSPRAIGANVLTFGAGSRLTVL.

This clonotype was recorded many times. This sequence joins TRBV5-1 and TRBJ2-2, with D uncertain. This CDR3 is built from 14 residues. The V gene's germline CDR1 is SGHRS and CDR2 YFSETQ. Trimming shortened V by 4 bases and J by 1 base, and 8 bases separated the two germline ends. CDR3 residues: CASSPLGNTGELFF. For the CDR3, the DNA is TGCGCCAGCAGCCCCTTAGGGAACACCGGGGAGCTGTTTTTT. The variable domain in full, completed from reference TRBV5-1 and TRBJ2-2, reads KAGVTQTPRYLIKTRGQQVTLSCSPISGHRSVSWYQQTPGQGLQFLFEYFSETQRNKGNFPGRFSGRQFSNSRSEMNVSTLELGDSALYLCASSPLGNTGELFFGEGSRLTVL.

This clonotype came up many times. The chain combines TRBV11-2 with TRBJ2-5, with no clear D. The CDR3 spans 15 residues. The V gene's germline CDR1 is SGHAT and CDR2 FQNNGV. Trimming took off 0 bases at V and 9 bases at J, with 17 bases between the two ends. The CDR3 loop is CASSLEVLNAVAQYF. The CDR3 DNA is TGTGCCAGCAGCTTAGAGGTACTCAATGCCGTGGCCCAGTACTTC.

This chain uses TRBV7-3 with TRBJ2-3, with D possibly TRBD1 on 5 matching bases. Trimming took 5 bases from V and 4 from J, leaving 13 bases between them. There are 14 residues in the CDR3. Germline values: CDR1 SGHTA, CDR2 FQGTGA. CDR3 bases: TGTGCCAGCAGCCAACATGGGGCCGCAGATACGCAGTATTTT. Its translation: CASSQHGAADTQYF. The variable domain in full, with the rest retrieved from reference TRBV7-3 and TRBJ2-3, is GAGVSQTPSNKVTEKGKYVELRCDPISGHTALYWYRQSLGQGPEFLIYFQGTGAADDSGLPNDRFFAVRPEGSVSTLKIQRTERGDSAVYLCASSQHGAADTQYFGPGTRLTVL.

This clonotype was found many times. This chain links TRBV6-5 with TRBJ1-1; D not certain. Germline V CDR1 and CDR2: MNHEY, SVGAGI. Trimming stripped 5 bases from V and 5 bases from J, with 12 bases between. The CDR3 runs 13 residues. The CDR3 nucleotides read TGTGCCAGCAGTGCTTCACTCGGTACTGAAGCTTTCTTT. Translation: CASSASLGTEAFF.